A selection of T cell receptor beta chains follows, all from one sample in a study of blood T cell repertoires in COVID-19. Sequencing was performed with immunoSEQ multiplex PCR; in TCRdb, only in-frame clones are kept and a portion is missing. The sample lists under 500,000 clones, roughly nine tenths seen once, with approximately 2% in the top ten. Specimen: PBMCs or T cells enriched from blood (not recorded which). The receptor set was obtained from a woman aged 18-35 years with acute COVID-19. The CDR3 runs from the conserved cysteine through the conserved F or W. Each record gives: CDR3 DNA, CDR3 protein, J gene, D gene, clone size, V gene. The D gene is left open where the match is weak. Clone size is shown for a subset of rows, as once, few, many or a class of expanded clone.

DNA: TGTGCCAGCAGTGAGACTCCAGAGACCCAGTACTTC; CDR3: CASSETPETQYF; J: TRBJ2-5; D: .; size: .; V: TRBV12-3/TRBV12-4
DNA: TGTGCCAGCAGCGCGGGACTAAAGAACACTGAAGCTTTCTTT; CDR3: CASSAGLKNTEAFF; J: TRBJ1-1; D: .; size: .; V: TRBV9
DNA: TGTGCCAGCAGTGAAGTAGGGGGCCCGGAGCTCAAGTACTTC; CDR3: CASSEVGGPELKYF; J: TRBJ2-7; D: TRBD1; size: .; V: TRBV2
DNA: TGTGCCAGCAGCCGACAGGGTTTTTCTGGCTACACCTTC; CDR3: CASSRQGFSGYTF; J: TRBJ1-2; D: TRBD1; size: .; V: TRBV14
DNA: TGTGCCAGCAGCTTAAGTGGAATCGGGGGCACTGAAGCTTTCTTT; CDR3: CASSLSGIGGTEAFF; J: TRBJ1-1; D: .; size: .; V: TRBV7-3
DNA: TGTGCCAGCAGCCCGACGGACAGGGGGAGAGAGGGTGATGGCTACACCTTC; CDR3: CASSPTDRGREGDGYTF; J: TRBJ1-2; D: TRBD1; size: .; V: TRBV7-9
DNA: TGTGCCAGCAGGTCCTCCAACAGGGGGCTAGCGGGAAACACCATATATTTT; CDR3: CASRSSNRGLAGNTIYF; J: TRBJ1-3; D: TRBD1; size: .; V: TRBV27
DNA: TGTGCCAGCAGCGGACAGGGATCTGGAAACACCATATATTTT; CDR3: CASSGQGSGNTIYF; J: TRBJ1-3; D: .; size: .; V: TRBV21-1
DNA: TGTGCTAGCAGCGCCTCGGGGGACAGCGTCCTTAACACCGGGGAGCTGTTTTTT; CDR3: CASSASGDSVLNTGELFF; J: TRBJ2-2; D: .; size: .; V: TRBV7-7
DNA: TGTGCCAGCTCACCGGCACAGGGTGACTCGGGAAAACTGTTTTTT; CDR3: CASSPAQGDSGKLFF; J: TRBJ1-4; D: .; size: .; V: TRBV18
DNA: TGTGCCAGCAGCCCCCGGTGGGGGACTACCCTCAATGAGCAGTTCTTC; CDR3: CASSPRWGTTLNEQFF; J: TRBJ2-1; D: TRBD2; size: .; V: TRBV7-8
DNA: TGTGCCAGCAGCAAACGGTCGCGGGGGATTTTC; CDR3: CASSKRSRGIF; J: TRBJ2-7; D: .; size: .; V: TRBV21-1
DNA: TGTGCCAGCAGCTTAGAGAGCGGGAGAGATGAGCAGTTCTTC; CDR3: CASSLESGRDEQFF; J: TRBJ2-1; D: TRBD2; size: few; V: TRBV27
DNA: TGTGCCACCAGCACCCGAAGCAGGGTGGGTGAGACCCAGTACTTC; CDR3: CATSTRSRVGETQYF; J: TRBJ2-5; D: .; size: .; V: TRBV15
DNA: TGCGCCAGCAAGGTACAGGGCAACTATGGCTACACCTTC; CDR3: CASKVQGNYGYTF; J: TRBJ1-2; D: .; size: .; V: TRBV5-1
DNA: TGTGCCATCAACCACGACAGGGCGAACGAGCAGTACTTC; CDR3: CAINHDRANEQYF; J: TRBJ2-7; D: TRBD1; size: .; V: TRBV10-3
DNA: TGTGCCAGTAGTAATAGGGGGATAAGCTCCTACAATGAGCAGTTCTTC; CDR3: CASSNRGISSYNEQFF; J: TRBJ2-1; D: .; size: .; V: TRBV19
DNA: TGTGCCTGGAGTGCTAGCGGATCTAGCACAGATACGCAGTATTTT; CDR3: CAWSASGSSTDTQYF; J: TRBJ2-3; D: TRBD2; size: .; V: TRBV30
DNA: TGTGCCAGTAGTATAGATCCTCCCGGGGGCAATCAGCCCCAGCATTTT; CDR3: CASSIDPPGGNQPQHF; J: TRBJ1-5; D: .; size: .; V: TRBV19
DNA: TGCAGCGTTGAAAACAGGGCCATCTATGGCTACACCTTC; CDR3: CSVENRAIYGYTF; J: TRBJ1-2; D: .; size: few; V: TRBV29-1